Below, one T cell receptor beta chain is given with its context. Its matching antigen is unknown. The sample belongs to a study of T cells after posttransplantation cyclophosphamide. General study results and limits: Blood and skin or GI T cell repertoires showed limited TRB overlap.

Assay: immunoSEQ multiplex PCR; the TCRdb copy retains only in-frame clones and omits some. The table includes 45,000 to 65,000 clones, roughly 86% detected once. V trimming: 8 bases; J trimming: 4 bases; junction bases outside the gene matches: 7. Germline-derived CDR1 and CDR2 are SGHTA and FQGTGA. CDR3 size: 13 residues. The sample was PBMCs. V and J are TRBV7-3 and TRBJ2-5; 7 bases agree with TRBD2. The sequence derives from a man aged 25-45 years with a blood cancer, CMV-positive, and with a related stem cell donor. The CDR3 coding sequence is TGTGCCAGCGGTGCGGGAGAAGGAGAGACCCAGTACTTC. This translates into CASGAGEGETQYF.